This paragraph reports one TCR beta chain. This clone appeared once. Which antigen it targets is not known. No base-level quality is on record; no much larger clone is a single base apart. The CDR3 runs 12 amino acids, cysteine and phenylalanine included. Only the CDR3 portion is preserved as DNA: 36 bases, with reading frame beginning at the first base. Trimming removed 4 bases from V and 8 bases from J, leaving 11 bases between the germline ends. As encoded in the germline V gene (reference sequence), CDR1 is LNHNV while CDR2 is YYDKDF. Participants in the prospective study were aged 18 to 89 years, lived in 20 to 25 United States geographic areas, and enrolled through a virtual design. In the prospective study, cohorts were assigned on the basis of participant-reported clinical history obtained from a screening survey and a study questionnaire. Each participant in the prospective study had whole blood, serum and a nasopharyngeal or oropharyngeal swab collected by mobile phlebotomists. Additional blood draws and questionnaires over an approximately 2-month period could optionally be provided by prospective study participants. Before DNA extraction, blood samples from the prospective study were shipped at room temperature or frozen.

The data were taken from a study of blood T cell repertoires in COVID-19 (dated by TCRdb to the early 2020s). In the study overall: The collaborator samples originated in the United States, Italy and Spain and spanned the acute and convalescent phases of COVID-19. A freely available public database, intended as a resource for researchers studying the immune response to SARS-CoV-2, is where the repertoires were released. Where available, HLA class I and class II types were obtained from metadata supplied by the sample provider rather than from assay-based typing. Samples came from the ongoing ImmuneRACE study (first 160 participants) plus 1,254 subjects from 6 global collaborators. The sample metadata nearly always contained a de-identified subject ID, COVID-19 status, age in years and sex. The dataset comprised deeply sampled blood TCRbeta repertoires from subjects exposed to, actively infected with, or recovered from COVID-19. The material from the prospective study consisted of cDNA or gDNA derived from T cells, B-cell-depleted T cells, or PBMCs. The paper as a whole reports these results and caveats: Clinical and demographic metadata were provided uncurated, with the amount varying by source and participant.

The immunoSEQ Assay, a bias-controlled multiplex PCR, was used to amplify TCRbeta CDR3 regions from genomic DNA. The published analysis was carried out like this. Nucleated cell counts per sample were estimated from amplification of reference gene primers within the assay. To quantify the absolute abundance of each unique TCRbeta CDR3 rearrangement, sequence reads were collapsed and filtered. For each sample, productive Simpson clonality was calculated as the square root of Simpson's diversity index across productive rearrangements. TCRdb carries this immuneACCESS record with in-frame sequences only. Its versions omit some clonotypes, under half of them owing to an unresolved V gene in the studies checked, with the rest unexplained. That table gives V, J and clone size, and the DNA gave D and trimming. For this sample there are about 200,000 clones; 80% to 90% appear just once. The leading ten clones occupy roughly 3.8% of the sample.

This sequence originates from a woman aged 40 to 55 with acute COVID-19. The sequenced sample consisted of PBMCs or T cells enriched from blood (not recorded which). Recombination connected TRBV15 to TRBJ1-2, with a tentative D gene TRBD1 over 6 matching bases. The sequence in DNA is TGTGCCACCAGCAAATGGGGGGGCGGCTACACCTTC. Translated, it reads CATSKWGGGYTF.